This TCR beta chain appears in the sequencing data of a study of T-cell reconstitution after alpha-beta-depleted transplantation in children. Unique molecular identifiers were used to barcode this TCRbeta library. TCRdb analysed the PCR reads with MiXCR anew, one entry per CDR3 protein. The table records roughly 500,000 distinct CDR3 sequences, approximately 29% of them present only once. This clonotype was detected only a few times. CDR1 and CDR2 (germline): SGHRS, YFSETQ. The CDR3 contains 15 residues. V dropped 4 bases and J dropped 6 bases, with 17 bases sitting between them. The V gene is TRBV5-1, the J gene TRBJ2-1; D unclear. The sequence came from a human donor who donated a stem cell graft to a child with aplastic anemia. The starting material was PBMCs from the stem cell graft donor, obtained from the stem cell graft. The CDR3 DNA is TGCGCCAGCAGCCCTGCATACACCTTGCTCAATGAGCAGTTCTTC. Encoded protein: CASSPAYTLLNEQFF.